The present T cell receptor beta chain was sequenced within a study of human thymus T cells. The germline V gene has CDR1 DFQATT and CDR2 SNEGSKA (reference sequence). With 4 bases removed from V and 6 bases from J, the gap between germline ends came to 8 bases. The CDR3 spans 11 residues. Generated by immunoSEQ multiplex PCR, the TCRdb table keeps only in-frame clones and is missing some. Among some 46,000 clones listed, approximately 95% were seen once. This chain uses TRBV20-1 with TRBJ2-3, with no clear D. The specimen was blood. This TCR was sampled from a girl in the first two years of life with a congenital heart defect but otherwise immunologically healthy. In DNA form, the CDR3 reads TGCAGTGCTACACTTGGGGATACGCAGTATTTT. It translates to CSATLGDTQYF.